This TCR beta chain was documented in a study of monozygotic twins with inflammatory bowel disease. Study-wide results and caveats: Repertoire similarity did not separate concordant from discordant twins, possibly from limited power. No one strong IBD-associated signal or clonotype was supported.

TCRdb re-called the 5' RACE reads, yielding one record per CDR3 amino acid sequence without DNA. The table gives a few hundred thousand distinct CDR3 sequences; the top ten clones make up 2% to 3% of it. To note about this clonotype: The antigen is unknown.

One blood sample of approximately 2.7 ml was taken from each donor. Investigators pulled total RNA out of whole blood and did not sort T cells. The sample comprised blood. The sequence was obtained from a human donor with ulcerative colitis or Crohn's disease, or a healthy co-twin of an affected twin (not recorded which).

Here the CDR3 reads CASRIGTSGSDTQYF. J is TRBJ2-3 and V is TRBV19; TCRdb names TRBD2, which stays unverified in the absence of DNA. This CDR3 region has 15 residues. Germline V gene sequence: CDR1 LNHDA, CDR2 SQIVND (reference sequence).